The present T cell receptor beta chain was sequenced within a study of response to subunit inactivated influenza vaccine. Trimming left V 1 base short and J 2 bases short, with 10 bases between. Germline V gives CDR1 SEHNR, CDR2 FQNEAQ (reference sequence). This CDR3 region has 15 residues. Study outcomes and limitations: Each seasonal flu vaccination may recruit only limited new T cells, authors suggested.

A note on this clonotype: Its specificity is not known.

From the RT-PCR reads, TCRdb called clonotypes with MiXCR, one entry per CDR3 protein. The sample includes 650,000 to 800,000 distinct CDR3 sequences, approximately 15% of them seen just once. The sequence derives from a man aged 50-59 years who received an inactivated influenza vaccine. The starting material was PBMCs from blood, obtained around two weeks before vaccination. This chain links TRBV7-9 with TRBJ2-3; D call uncertain. CDR3 bases: TGTGCCAGCAGCTTAGGGCTTCCTTTCACAGATACGCAGTATTTT. Its protein product is CASSLGLPFTDTQYF.